This record concerns one T cell receptor beta chain sequence. The data are from a study of technical replicates of blood from several donors. The length of the CDR3 is 16 residues. Germline V lookup: CDR1 SGHTA, CDR2 FQGNSA. The ends were cut back, 1 base at V and 7 bases at J, with 20 bases in the middle. Generated by immunoSEQ multiplex PCR, the TCRdb table keeps only in-frame clones and is missing some. The sample consists of under 100,000 clones, roughly 95% of them appearing once. The chain joins TRBV7-2 to TRBJ2-7; D is perhaps TRBD1 (6 bases). The sequencing sample was made of T cells isolated from PBMCs. This clonotype was obtained from a human donor in good health. This CDR3 reads CASSLGGGRIPGEQYF. The CDR3 DNA follows: TGTGCCAGCAGCTTAGGAGGGGGACGGATCCCGGGAGAGCAGTACTTC. Using reference TRBV7-2 and TRBJ2-7 for the parts outside the CDR3, the full variable domain is GAGVSQSPSNKVTEKGKDVELRCDPISGHTALYWYRQSLGQGLEFLIYFQGNSAPDKSGLPSDRFSAERTGGSVSTLTIQRTQQEDSAVYLCASSLGGGRIPGEQYFGPGTRLTVT.